The source of this T cell receptor beta chain is a study of CD8 T cells in Susac syndrome. After extraction with the RNeasy kit, about 0.45 to 1 ug of the RNA was reverse transcribed using random hexamers. By means of immunoSEQ multiplex PCR, TCR beta CDR3 spanning 54 Vbeta and 13 Jbeta underwent amplification. Using its own MiXCR run on the immunoSEQ multiplex PCR reads, TCRdb lists one record per CDR3 protein. The sample lists some 300,000 distinct CDR3 sequences, around 84% occurring once. This clonotype occurred a few times. After removal of 0 bases from V and 3 bases from J, the junction contained 5 bases not matched to a gene. Germline loops: CDR1 MNHEY, CDR2 SVGAGI. This CDR3 spans 15 amino acids.

Sequencing was performed on CD8+ T cells from PBMCs. The chain employs TRBV6-5 and TRBJ2-7, with TRBD1 matching 7 bases. The receptor's source is a human donor with multiple sclerosis. The DNA of the CDR3 is TGTGCCAGCAGTTACTCGACTGGACAGGTCTACGAGCAGTACTTC. Protein sequence: CASSYSTGQVYEQYF.